This T cell receptor beta chain was recovered during a study of CD8 T cells in ankylosing spondylitis. Notes on the study in general: Disease-linked clones were reportedly significantly enriched in matched ankylosing spondylitis synovial fluid. Reactive arthritis synovial fluid and blood were previously reported to contain some motif variants. A motif in TCR beta, a set of roughly 8 highly homologous variants, appeared characteristic of ankylosing spondylitis blood.

Using quantitative 5'-RACE with molecular barcodes, the authors made TCR beta libraries. Using its own MiXCR run on the 5' RACE reads, TCRdb lists one record per CDR3 protein. The data hold fewer than 250,000 distinct CDR3 sequences, with approximately 10% observed a single time. This clonotype was seen ten or more times. No antigen is known for it. The sequenced sample consisted of blood, either unsorted or a sorted T cell fraction (not recorded which). The sequence was obtained from a male donor with ankylosing spondylitis or in good health (not recorded which).

Here the CDR3 reads CASSNTGELFF. CDR3 in DNA: TGCGCCAGCTCAAACACCGGGGAGCTGTTTTTT. The chain couples TRBV5-1 to TRBJ2-2; D gene unclear. CDR1 and CDR2 from the germline V gene are SGHRS and YFSETQ. This CDR3 is built from 11 residues. The ends were cut back, 7 bases at V and 2 bases at J, with 3 bases in the middle.